Listed below are T cell receptor beta chains from one sample, sequenced in a study of T cell changes during pregnancy in multiple sclerosis. Data came from immunoSEQ multiplex PCR; TCRdb stores just in-frame clones and leaves some out. Among more than 65,000 clones listed, roughly nine tenths were seen once. Source: CD4+ T cells from peripheral blood mononuclear cells, taken before pregnancy. The receptors here all came from a female donor with multiple sclerosis, enrolled in a pregnancy study. Each CDR3 is given with its conserved first and last residue. A D gene is named only where the DNA matches it firmly.

v_gene	d_gene	j_gene	CDR3aa
TRBV9	TRBD2	TRBJ2-2	CASSVVAGGRATGELFF
TRBV18	TRBD1	TRBJ1-1	CASSPLTGRKLGVNTEAFF
TRBV5-6	TRBD2	TRBJ2-3	CASSFSGTRLITDTQYF
TRBV5-1	TRBD1	TRBJ1-1	CASSRVLGQGGMNTEAFF
TRBV2	-	TRBJ1-4	CASKDWREKLFF
TRBV2	-	TRBJ2-3	CASSDFLLGTDTQYF
TRBV21-1	-	TRBJ2-7	CASSDRGTGGPYEQYF
TRBV5-8	-	TRBJ2-7	CASSLWANEQYF
TRBV9	-	TRBJ1-2	CASTTSGQGDYGYTF
TRBV19	-	TRBJ1-5	CASRPSGDFVGQPQHF
TRBV27	TRBD1	TRBJ1-4	CASSARQGRGTNEKLFF
TRBV7-2	-	TRBJ1-5	CASSLGASNQPQHF
TRBV29-1	TRBD1	TRBJ1-4	CSALKDRGFGEKLFF
TRBV15	-	TRBJ1-2	CATSRDGGPINYGYTF
TRBV7-9	TRBD1	TRBJ1-1	CASSPSGTGAEAFF
TRBV7-3	-	TRBJ2-3	CASSSGQSTDTQYF
TRBV11-1	TRBD1	TRBJ2-2	CASSLAQGANTGELFF
TRBV19	-	TRBJ2-1	CASSLEARVSEQFF
TRBV2	TRBD2	TRBJ2-1	CASRETSGGINEQFF
TRBV7-6	-	TRBJ1-4	CASSSGGTNEKLFF
TRBV6-1	-	TRBJ1-5	CASSARGQVHGHF
TRBV5-5	-	TRBJ1-3	CASSIVDTSSGNTIYF